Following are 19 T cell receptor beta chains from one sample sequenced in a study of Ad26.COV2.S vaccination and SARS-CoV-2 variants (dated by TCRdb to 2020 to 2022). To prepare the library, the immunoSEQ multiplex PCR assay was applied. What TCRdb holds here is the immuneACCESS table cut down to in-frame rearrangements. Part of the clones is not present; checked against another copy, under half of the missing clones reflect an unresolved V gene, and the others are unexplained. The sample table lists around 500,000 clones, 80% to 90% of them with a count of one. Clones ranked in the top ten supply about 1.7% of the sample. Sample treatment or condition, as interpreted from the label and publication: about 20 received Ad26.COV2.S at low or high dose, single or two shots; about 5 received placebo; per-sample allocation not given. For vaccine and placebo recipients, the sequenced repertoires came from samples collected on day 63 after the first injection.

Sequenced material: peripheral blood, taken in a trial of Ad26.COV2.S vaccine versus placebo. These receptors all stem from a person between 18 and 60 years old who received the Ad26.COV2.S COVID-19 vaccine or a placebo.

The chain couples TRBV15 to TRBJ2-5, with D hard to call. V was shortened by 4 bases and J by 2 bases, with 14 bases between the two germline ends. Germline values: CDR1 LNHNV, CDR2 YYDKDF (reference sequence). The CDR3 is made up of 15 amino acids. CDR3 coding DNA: TGTGCCACCAGCAAAGACCCGGGTCTACAAGAGACCCAGTACTTC. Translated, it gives CATSKDPGLQETQYF.

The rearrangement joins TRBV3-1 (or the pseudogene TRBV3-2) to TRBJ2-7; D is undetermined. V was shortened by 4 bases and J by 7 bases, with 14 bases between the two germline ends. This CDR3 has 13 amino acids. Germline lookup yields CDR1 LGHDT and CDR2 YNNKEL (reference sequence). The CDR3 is CASSLETLGEQYF. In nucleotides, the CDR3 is TGTGCCAGCAGCCTAGAGACTCTAGGGGAGCAGTACTTC.

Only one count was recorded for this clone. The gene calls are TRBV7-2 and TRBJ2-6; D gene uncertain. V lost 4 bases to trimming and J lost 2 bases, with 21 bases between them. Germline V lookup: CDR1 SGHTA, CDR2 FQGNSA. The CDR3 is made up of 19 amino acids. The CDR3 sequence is CASSSLRSPAFPGANVLTF. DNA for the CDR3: TGTGCCAGCAGCTCCCTTCGTTCGCCCGCGTTCCCTGGGGCCAACGTCCTGACTTTC.

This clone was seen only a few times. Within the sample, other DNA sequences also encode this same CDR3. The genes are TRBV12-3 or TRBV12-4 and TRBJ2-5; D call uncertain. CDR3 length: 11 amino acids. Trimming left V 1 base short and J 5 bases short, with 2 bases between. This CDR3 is CASSLGETQYF. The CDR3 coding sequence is TGTGCCAGCAGTTTAGGGGAGACCCAGTACTTC.

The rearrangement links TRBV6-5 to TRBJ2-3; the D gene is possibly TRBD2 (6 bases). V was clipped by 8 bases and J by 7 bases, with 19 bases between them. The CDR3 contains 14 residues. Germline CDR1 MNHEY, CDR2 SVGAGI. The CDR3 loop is CASESPGVPNTQYF. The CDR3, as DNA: TGTGCCAGCGAAAGCCCGGGAGTCCCTAATACGCAGTATTTT.

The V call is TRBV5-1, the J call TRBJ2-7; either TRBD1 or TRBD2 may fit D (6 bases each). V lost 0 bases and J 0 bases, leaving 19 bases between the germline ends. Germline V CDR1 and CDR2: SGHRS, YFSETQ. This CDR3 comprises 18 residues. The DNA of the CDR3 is TGCGCCAGCAGCTTGGGGCGGGACACCGACTTTTCCTCCTACGAGCAGTACTTC. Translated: CASSLGRDTDFSSYEQYF. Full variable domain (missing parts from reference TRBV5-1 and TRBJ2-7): KAGVTQTPRYLIKTRGQQVTLSCSPISGHRSVSWYQQTPGQGLQFLFEYFSETQRNKGNFPGRFSGRQFSNSRSEMNVSTLELGDSALYLCASSLGRDTDFSSYEQYFGPGTRLTVT.

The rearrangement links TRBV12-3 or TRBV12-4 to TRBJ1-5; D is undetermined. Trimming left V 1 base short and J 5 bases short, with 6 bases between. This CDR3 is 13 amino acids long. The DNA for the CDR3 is TGTGCCAGCAGTTTAGGGGCCTATCAGCCCCAGCATTTT. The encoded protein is CASSLGAYQPQHF.

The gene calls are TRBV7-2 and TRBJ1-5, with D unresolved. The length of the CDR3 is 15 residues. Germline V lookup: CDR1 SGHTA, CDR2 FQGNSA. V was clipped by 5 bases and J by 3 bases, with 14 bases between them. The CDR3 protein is CASSAGQPFNQPQHF. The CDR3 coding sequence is TGTGCCAGCAGCGCCGGGCAGCCTTTCAATCAGCCCCAGCATTTT.

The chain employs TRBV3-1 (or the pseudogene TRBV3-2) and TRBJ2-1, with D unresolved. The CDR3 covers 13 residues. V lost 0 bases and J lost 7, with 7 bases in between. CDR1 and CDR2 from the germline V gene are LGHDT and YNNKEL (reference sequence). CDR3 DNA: TGTGCCAGCAGCCAAGAGAGATGGAATGAGCAGTTCTTC. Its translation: CASSQERWNEQFF.

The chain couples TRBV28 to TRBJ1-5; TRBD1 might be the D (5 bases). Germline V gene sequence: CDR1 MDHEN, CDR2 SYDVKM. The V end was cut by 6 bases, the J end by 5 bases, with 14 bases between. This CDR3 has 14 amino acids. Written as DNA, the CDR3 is TGTGCCAGCAGCTCCGGACAAGGGCATCAGCCCCAGCATTTT. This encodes CASSSGQGHQPQHF.

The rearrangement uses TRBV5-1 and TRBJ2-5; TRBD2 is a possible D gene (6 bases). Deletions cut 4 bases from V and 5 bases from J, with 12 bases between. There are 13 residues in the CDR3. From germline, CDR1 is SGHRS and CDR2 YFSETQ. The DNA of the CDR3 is TGCGCCAGCAGCGGGGGGTCGGGTGAGACCCAGTACTTC. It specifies CASSGGSGETQYF.

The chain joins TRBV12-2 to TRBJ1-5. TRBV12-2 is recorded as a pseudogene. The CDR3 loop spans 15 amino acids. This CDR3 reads CASRPRPKLDQPQHF. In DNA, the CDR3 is TGTGCAAGTCGCCCACGCCCGAAGCTGGATCAGCCCCAGCATTTT.

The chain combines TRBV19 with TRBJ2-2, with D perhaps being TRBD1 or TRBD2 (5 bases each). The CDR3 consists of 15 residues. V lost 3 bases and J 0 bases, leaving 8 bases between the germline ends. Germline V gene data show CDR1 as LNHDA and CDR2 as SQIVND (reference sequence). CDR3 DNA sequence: TGTGCCAGTAGTATTTGGGACCCGAACACCGGGGAGCTGTTTTTT. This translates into CASSIWDPNTGELFF.

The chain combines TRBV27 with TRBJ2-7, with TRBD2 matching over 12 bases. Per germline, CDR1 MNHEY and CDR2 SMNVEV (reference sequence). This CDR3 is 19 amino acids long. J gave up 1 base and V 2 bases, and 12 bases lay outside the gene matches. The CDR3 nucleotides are TGTGCCAGCAGTTTAAGCAGGGGAGGACTAGCGGGACTTTCCTACGAGCAGTACTTC. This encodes CASSLSRGGLAGLSYEQYF.

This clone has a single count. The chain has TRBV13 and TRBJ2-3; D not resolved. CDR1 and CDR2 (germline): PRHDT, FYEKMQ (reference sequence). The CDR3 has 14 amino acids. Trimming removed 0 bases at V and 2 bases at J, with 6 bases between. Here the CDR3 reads CASSLGFPTDTQYF. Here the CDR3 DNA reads TGTGCCAGCAGCTTAGGGTTCCCCACAGATACGCAGTATTTT.

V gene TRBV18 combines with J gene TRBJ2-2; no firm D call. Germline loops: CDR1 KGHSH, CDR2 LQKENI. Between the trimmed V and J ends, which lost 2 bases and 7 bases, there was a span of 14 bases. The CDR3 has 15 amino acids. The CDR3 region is CASSPASSKYGELFF. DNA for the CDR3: TGTGCCAGCTCACCAGCTTCCAGCAAGTACGGGGAGCTGTTTTTT. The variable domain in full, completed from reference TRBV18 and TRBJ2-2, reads NAGVMQNPRHLVRRRGQEARLRCSPMKGHSHVYWYRQLPEEGLKFMVYLQKENIIDESGMPKERFSAEFPKEGPSILRIQQVVRGDSAAYFCASSPASSKYGELFFGEGSRLTVL.

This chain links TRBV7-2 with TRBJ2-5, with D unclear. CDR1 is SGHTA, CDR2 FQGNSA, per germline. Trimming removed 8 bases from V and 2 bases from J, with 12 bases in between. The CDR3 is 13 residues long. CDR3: CASVPPNQETQYF. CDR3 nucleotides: TGTGCCAGCGTCCCCCCCAATCAAGAGACCCAGTACTTC.

In DNA form, the CDR3 reads TGTGCCACCAGCCGCTCGCCCAGCCTCTCTGGAAACACCATATATTTT. This gives the protein CATSRSPSLSGNTIYF. This chain links TRBV15 with TRBJ1-3, with no clear D. In germline, CDR1 is LNHNV, CDR2 YYDKDF (reference sequence). The CDR3 runs to 16 residues. The V gene lost 5 bases and the J gene lost 0 bases, with 14 bases spanning the gap.

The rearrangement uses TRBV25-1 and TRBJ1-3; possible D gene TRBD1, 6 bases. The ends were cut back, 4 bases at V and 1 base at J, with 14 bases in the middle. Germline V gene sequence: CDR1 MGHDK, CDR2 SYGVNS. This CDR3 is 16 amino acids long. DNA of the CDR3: TGTGCCAGCAGTGCCTGGGGGGCTTTTTCTGGAAACACCATATATTTT. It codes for CASSAWGAFSGNTIYF. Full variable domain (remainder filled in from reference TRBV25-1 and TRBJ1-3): EADIYQTPRYLVIGTGKKITLECSQTMGHDKMYWYQQDPGMELHLIHYSYGVNSTEKGDLSSESTVSRIRTEHFPLTLESARPSHTSQYLCASSAWGAFSGNTIYFGEGSWLTVV.